Presented here are 7 T cell receptor beta chains from one specimen sequenced in a study of molecular identifiers for immune sequencing clone quantification. A single record per CDR3 protein comes from TCRdb applying MiXCR to the PCR reads. Among hundreds of thousands of distinct CDR3 sequences listed, roughly 23% were seen once. The specimen was naive CD8+ T cells from blood, with Jurkat cell RNA spiked in. The subset was: FACS-sorted CD8+CD4-CCR7+CD45RA+ naive T cells. These receptors were taken from a human donor in good health. Some libraries in this study had Jurkat cell RNA spiked in.

This clonotype appeared a few times. The genes are TRBV4-3 and TRBJ2-3, with 13 bases lining up with TRBD2. There are 18 residues in the CDR3. Germline loops: CDR1 LGHNA, CDR2 YSLEER. V trimming: 4 bases; J trimming: 3 bases; junction bases outside the gene matches: 10. The chain's CDR3 is CASSPWTSGRISTDTQYF. CDR3 in DNA: TGCGCCAGCAGCCCATGGACTAGCGGGAGAATTTCGACAGATACGCAGTATTTT.

This clonotype was found a few times. The chain has TRBV20-1 and TRBJ2-7; 9 positions agree with TRBD1. CDR3 length: 17 amino acids. The germline V gene has CDR1 DFQATT and CDR2 SNEGSKA (reference sequence). The V segment lost 1 base and the J segment 2 bases; nucleotides outside the gene matches: 12. CDR3 amino acids: CSARAPLVGQGPYEQYF. CDR3 DNA: TGCAGTGCTAGAGCACCCTTAGTAGGACAGGGGCCCTACGAGCAGTACTTC.

The chain links TRBV28 to TRBJ2-3; 11 bases match TRBD2. V dropped 3 bases and J dropped 4; count of bases not matched to a gene: 18. From germline, CDR1 is MDHEN and CDR2 SYDVKM. The length of the CDR3 is 20 residues. CDR3 amino acids: CASSFPSGTSGLYGADTQYF. CDR3 DNA: TGTGCCAGCAGTTTCCCTTCGGGGACTAGCGGACTCTACGGGGCAGATACGCAGTATTTT.

This clonotype was found a few times. The chain uses TRBV19 and TRBJ2-7; D gene ambiguous. The CDR3 extends over 15 amino acids. CDR1 and CDR2 from the germline V gene are LNHDA and SQIVND (reference sequence). The ends were cut back, 5 bases at V and 5 bases at J, with 19 bases in the middle. The CDR3: CASSAPGGRVHEQYF. The CDR3 nucleotides read TGTGCCAGTAGTGCTCCAGGTGGAAGGGTCCACGAGCAGTACTTC.

To note about this clonotype: With a much larger clone just one base away, this may be a read error. The rearrangement joins TRBV4-1 to TRBJ2-7, with TRBD1 as a possible D gene (5 bases). From germline, CDR1 is MGHRA and CDR2 YSYEKL. CDR3 length: 13 residues. CDR3 amino acids: CTSSQEQAYEQYF. CDR3 DNA: TGCACCAGCAGCCAAGAACAGGCCTACGAGCAGTACTTC.

About this clonotype: Because the CDR3's place on the DNA is in doubt, the DNA is left out and the CDR3 is given as listed by TCRdb. J is TRBJ2-2 and V is TRBV21-1. TRBV21-1 is described as a pseudogene. The length of the CDR3 is 15 amino acids, counting both ends. Here the CDR3 reads CASTPGQRTPGSCFF.

J is TRBJ2-3 and V is TRBV24-1, with TRBD2 matching 11 bases. The V and J ends lost 3 bases and 5 bases, in that order; junction bases with no gene match: 6. Germline V lookup: CDR1 KGHDR, CDR2 SFDVKD. This CDR3 region has 16 residues. CDR3 nucleotide sequence: TGTGCCACCAGTGATATTCTAGCGGGAGGTCTAGATACGCAGTATTTT. It is translated as CATSDILAGGLDTQYF.